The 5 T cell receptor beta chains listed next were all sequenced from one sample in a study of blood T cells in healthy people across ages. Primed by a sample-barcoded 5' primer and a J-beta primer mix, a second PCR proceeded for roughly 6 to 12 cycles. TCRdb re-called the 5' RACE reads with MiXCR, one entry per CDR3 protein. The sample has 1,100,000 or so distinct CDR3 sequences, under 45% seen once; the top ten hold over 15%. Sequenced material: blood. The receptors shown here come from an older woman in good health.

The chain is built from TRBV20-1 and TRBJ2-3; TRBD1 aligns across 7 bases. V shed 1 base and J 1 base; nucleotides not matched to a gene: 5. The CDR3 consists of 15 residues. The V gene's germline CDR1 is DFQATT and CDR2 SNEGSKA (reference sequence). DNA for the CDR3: TGCAGTGCTAGAGCAGGGGGACGAGGCACAGATACGCAGTATTTT. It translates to CSARAGGRGTDTQYF.

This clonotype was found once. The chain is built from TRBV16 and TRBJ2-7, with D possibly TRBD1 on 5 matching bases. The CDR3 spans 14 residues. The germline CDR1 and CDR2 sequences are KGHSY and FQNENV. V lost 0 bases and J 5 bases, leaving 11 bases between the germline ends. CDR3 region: CASSQSFQGNEQYF. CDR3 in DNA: TGTGCCAGCAGCCAATCCTTCCAGGGAAACGAGCAGTACTTC.

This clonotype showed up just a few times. The CDR3 region is CASRARDSNYGYTF. The CDR3 nucleotides are TGTGCCAGCCGGGCCAGGGACAGTAACTATGGCTACACCTTC. V is TRBV2 and J is TRBJ1-2, with 7 bases lining up with TRBD1. In germline, CDR1 is SNHLY, CDR2 FYNNEI. The CDR3 is made up of 14 amino acids. V was pared by 8 bases and J by 1 base, with 7 bases of the junction left unmatched.

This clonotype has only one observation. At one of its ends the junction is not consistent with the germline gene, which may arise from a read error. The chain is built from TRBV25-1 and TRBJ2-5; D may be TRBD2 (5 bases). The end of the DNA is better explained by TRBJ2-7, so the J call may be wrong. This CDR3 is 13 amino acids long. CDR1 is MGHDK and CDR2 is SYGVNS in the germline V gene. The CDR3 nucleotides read TGTGTCAGCATCCCTCGAGGGCCTTACGAGCAGTACTTC. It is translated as CVSIPRGPYEQYF.

The CDR3 here is CASSSMGQETQYF. The CDR3 DNA sequence: TGTGCCAGCAGTTCGATGGGCCAAGAGACCCAGTACTTC. This rearrangement joins TRBV6-2 or TRBV6-3 to TRBJ2-5; D is unresolved. Germline-derived CDR1 and CDR2 are MNHEY and SVGEGT. Trimming left V 4 bases short and J 1 base short, with 7 bases between. This CDR3 is 13 amino acids long.